This T cell receptor (beta chain) derives from a study of blood T cell repertoires in COVID-19 (dated by TCRdb to the early 2020s). In the study overall: Samples from collaborators originated in the United States, Italy and Spain and spanned both the acute and convalescent phases of COVID-19. The samples were drawn from two sources: the first 160 participants of the ongoing ImmuneRACE study, and about 1,300 subjects contributed by 6 global collaborators. A de-identified subject ID, COVID-19 status, age in years and sex were almost always included in the sample metadata. The material from the prospective study consisted of cDNA or gDNA derived from T cells, B-cell-depleted T cells, or PBMCs. Where available, HLA class I and class II types were taken from metadata supplied by the sample provider and were not determined by assay-based typing. The dataset comprised deeply sampled blood TCRbeta repertoires from subjects exposed to, actively infected with, or recovered from COVID-19. The repertoires were released in a freely available public database intended as a resource for research on the immune response to SARS-CoV-2. Overall results and qualifications from the work: The amount of clinical and demographic metadata varied by source and participant and was provided uncurated.

There are 15 amino acids in the CDR3, from cysteine to phenylalanine inclusive. The retained sequence is limited to the CDR3, 45 bases, with the frame set at the first base. Trimming leaves V shorter by 4 bases and J shorter by 2 bases, with the junction holding 6 bases beyond the gene matches. The germline V gene (reference sequence) provides CDR1 LNHNV and CDR2 YYDKDF. TCRbeta CDR3 regions were amplified from genomic DNA using the immunoSEQ Assay, a bias-controlled multiplex PCR. On the authors' methods: The number of nucleated cells in each sample was estimated by amplification of reference gene primers within the assay. To quantify the absolute abundance of each unique TCRbeta CDR3 rearrangement, sequence reads were collapsed and filtered. For each sample, productive Simpson clonality was calculated as the square root of Simpson's diversity index across productive rearrangements. TCRdb's version of the immuneACCESS table is confined to in-frame rearrangements and falls short of the full clone set. An unresolved V gene accounts for under half of the shortfall where checked; the remainder is of unknown origin. V and J calls and clone size are copied from that table; D and trimming were computed from the DNA. The sample table contains fewer than 9,000 clones; only one count was recorded for roughly 83% of them. Approximately 19% of the sample lies in the top ten.

Each collaborating institution followed its own protocols to collect whole blood in K2EDTA tubes. For TCRbeta analysis, collaborators shipped samples as frozen whole blood, isolated PBMCs, or DNA extracted from either of those sample types. As to this clone: Its antigen is unknown. No much larger clonotype is one base removed from it; base qualities were not supplied.

Material: peripheral blood. The chain is encoded by TRBV15 joined to TRBJ2-7; 9 of the junction bases match TRBD2. This TCR was recovered from a human donor with active COVID-19. The donor label of this sample is uncertain. The DNA is TGTGCCACCAGCACAAAAGCGGGAGGCCCCTACGAGCAGTACTTC. Its translation is CATSTKAGGPYEQYF.